This TCR beta chain is from a study of metastatic and nonmetastatic thyroid tumors. Study overall: Repertoires from blood and tumor or nodule tissue of malignant and benign thyroid patients were compared. Study-level results: It was reported that TCR beta diversity was significantly higher in malignant thyroid tumors than benign nodules, in blood and tumor.

Ten or more counts support this clone. Antigen: not known. The V end was cut by 5 bases, the J end by 0 bases, with 8 bases between. CDR1 is WNHNN and CDR2 is SYGVQD in the germline V gene (reference sequence). This CDR3 is built from 14 residues. Each patient went into thyroid surgery without having received any treatment. TCRdb re-called clones via MiXCR from the PCR reads. The repertoire includes roughly 14,000 clones, about a quarter of them detected once, and more than 10% sits in the top ten. Sequences were obtained from tumor tissue. This rearrangement joins TRBV10-1 to TRBJ1-5; no clear D. The sequence was obtained from a female donor with papillary thyroid cancer or a benign thyroid nodule (not recorded which). Some clones in this sample may be carry-over from other donors' samples. DNA for the CDR3: TGCGCCAGCAGTCACCGAGATAGCAATCAGCCCCAGCATTTT. Translating it yields CASSHRDSNQPQHF.